A selection of T cell receptor beta chains follows, all from one sample in a study of cytotoxic CD8 clonotypes in ibrutinib-treated CLL. Using immunoSEQ multiplex PCR, the repertoire was profiled, and TCRdb retains in-frame clones only, with some absent. Of 150,000 to 200,000 clones in the sample, about 88% were seen once. Sample: PBMCs, taken at disease progression, from a patient treated with ibrutinib. The receptors stem from a human donor with chronic lymphocytic leukemia. CDR3s include the opening cysteine and the closing phenylalanine or tryptophan. The D gene is left open where the match is weak. Only some rows state a clone size, as once, few, many or a class for expanded clones.

d_call j_call v_call clone_size cdr3_aa cdr3_nt
NA TRBJ2-1 TRBV28 NA CASRSTGSGYNEQFF TGTGCCAGCAGATCTACTGGATCCGGCTACAATGAGCAGTTCTTC
NA TRBJ2-7 TRBV11-3 NA CASSLGQDTSYEQYF TGTGCCAGCAGCTTAGGACAGGATACATCCTACGAGCAGTACTTC
NA TRBJ1-2 TRBV4-1 NA CASSLSWTENYGYTF TGCGCCAGCAGCCTAAGTTGGACAGAGAACTATGGCTACACCTTC
TRBD2 TRBJ2-2 TRBV7-6 NA CASTLVVRTSGSHPPGELFF TGTGCCAGCACCTTAGTAGTCCGAACTAGCGGGAGCCACCCCCCCGGGGAGCTGTTTTTT
NA TRBJ2-1 TRBV11-3 NA CASRSPSLSPGSEQFF TGTGCCAGCAGATCCCCTTCGCTAAGCCCAGGGAGTGAGCAGTTCTTC
TRBD2 TRBJ2-1 TRBV7-3 NA CASSYGLAGEYNEQFF TGTGCCAGCAGCTACGGACTAGCGGGAGAATACAATGAGCAGTTCTTC
NA TRBJ1-4 TRBV28 NA CASSPHSLASEKLFF TGTGCCAGCAGTCCACATTCCTTGGCCAGTGAAAAACTGTTTTTT
NA TRBJ1-1 TRBV6-5 NA CASSYSRQGNTEAFF TGTGCCAGCAGTTACTCCCGCCAGGGGAACACTGAAGCTTTCTTT
TRBD2 TRBJ2-3 TRBV5-1 once CASSLRTSGRWEDTQYF TGCGCCAGCAGCTTACGGACTAGCGGGAGGTGGGAGGATACGCAGTATTTT
NA TRBJ2-2 TRBV9 once CASRPGGNTGELFF TGTGCCAGCAGACCGGGTGGGAACACCGGGGAGCTGTTTTTT
TRBD2 TRBJ2-7 TRBV5-1 NA CASSPGGGTYEQYF TGCGCCAGCAGCCCGGGAGGTGGAACCTACGAGCAGTACTTC
TRBD2 TRBJ2-1 TRBV5-1 NA CASSLGVVAGGAPQNEQFF TGCGCCAGCAGCTTGGGTGTTGTAGCGGGAGGGGCCCCGCAAAATGAGCAGTTCTTC
TRBD2 TRBJ2-1 TRBV5-6 NA CASTSGLAGYNEQFF TGTGCCAGCACCTCGGGACTAGCGGGGTACAATGAGCAGTTCTTC
NA TRBJ1-1 TRBV30 NA CAWSVRMNTEAFF TGTGCCTGGAGTGTACGCATGAACACTGAAGCTTTCTTT
NA TRBJ1-5 TRBV27 once CASSLWGGPQHF TGTGCCAGCAGTTTATGGGGAGGGCCCCAGCATTTT
NA TRBJ2-7 TRBV27 NA CASSQHRAPYEQYF TGTGCCAGCAGTCAACACAGGGCCCCCTACGAGCAGTACTTC
TRBD2 TRBJ2-5 TRBV9 NA CASSEGLAGGEETQYF TGTGCCAGCAGTGAGGGACTAGCGGGAGGGGAAGAGACCCAGTACTTC
NA TRBJ2-1 TRBV4-2 NA CASSQVPRALGYEQFF TGTGCCAGCAGCCAAGTCCCGAGGGCCTTGGGCTATGAGCAGTTCTTC
NA TRBJ1-5 TRBV19 NA CASSIGARLLRPQHF TGTGCCAGTAGTATAGGGGCCAGACTGTTGCGGCCCCAGCATTTT
NA TRBJ2-3 TRBV6-6 NA CASSYSGEIDTQYF TGTGCCAGCAGTTACTCGGGAGAGATAGATACGCAGTATTTT
NA TRBJ2-2 TRBV29-1 NA CSVESGIVAGELFF TGCAGCGTTGAATCAGGGATCGTGGCCGGGGAGCTGTTTTTT
TRBD2 TRBJ2-3 TRBV28 NA CASSPTGTSGSGLTDTQYF TGTGCCAGCAGTCCGACCGGGACTAGCGGGAGCGGTTTGACAGATACGCAGTATTTT
TRBD2 TRBJ2-7 TRBV5-5 once CASSLELAGLSGHEQYF TGTGCCAGCAGCTTGGAACTAGCGGGGCTGTCTGGCCACGAGCAGTACTTC
NA TRBJ1-1 TRBV19 NA CASSITGTNTEAFF TGTGCCAGTAGTATTACAGGGACGAACACTGAAGCTTTCTTT
NA TRBJ2-1 TRBV29-1 NA CSVGSPPTGDVNEQFF TGCAGCGTTGGGTCTCCACCGACAGGCGATGTGAATGAGCAGTTCTTC
NA TRBJ2-1 TRBV7-9 NA CASSDLSSYNEQFF TGTGCCAGCAGCGACTTGAGCTCCTACAATGAGCAGTTCTTC
NA TRBJ1-2 TRBV13 NA CASSLSGLPYGYTF TGTGCCAGCAGCTTATCGGGGCTTCCCTATGGCTACACCTTC
NA TRBJ1-1 TRBV2 NA CASSERDVGLNTEAFF TGTGCCAGCAGTGAGAGGGATGTGGGCCTGAACACTGAAGCTTTCTTT
TRBD1 TRBJ1-3 TRBV2 NA CASRGQGSGNTIYF TGTGCCAGCAGGGGACAGGGCAGTGGAAACACCATATATTTT
NA TRBJ2-5 TRBV18 NA CASSQDLKGETQYF TGTGCCAGCTCACAAGACCTTAAGGGAGAGACCCAGTACTTC
TRBD2 TRBJ2-5 TRBV6-4 NA CASSDSRLAGVMETQYF TGTGCCAGCAGTGACTCGAGACTAGCGGGAGTAATGGAGACCCAGTACTTC
TRBD1 TRBJ2-3 TRBV11-2 NA CASSPNRGLTDTQYF TGTGCCAGCAGCCCTAACAGGGGTCTCACAGATACGCAGTATTTT
TRBD2 TRBJ2-7 TRBV4-3 once CASSQDFGGSQREQYF TGCGCCAGCAGCCAAGATTTCGGCGGGAGCCAACGCGAGCAGTACTTC
NA TRBJ1-2 TRBV19 few CASMADWRGGYTF TGTGCCAGTATGGCGGACTGGCGGGGTGGCTACACCTTC
TRBD1 TRBJ2-7 TRBV30 NA CAWVKWDSSYEQYF TGTGCCTGGGTGAAGTGGGACAGCTCCTACGAGCAGTACTTC
TRBD1 TRBJ1-2 TRBV6-5 once CASRGQGESYGYTF TGTGCCAGCAGGGGACAGGGTGAGAGCTATGGCTACACCTTC
NA TRBJ1-4 TRBV14 few CASSHGGLRTNEKLFF TGTGCCAGCAGCCATGGCGGATTGAGAACTAATGAAAAACTGTTTTTT